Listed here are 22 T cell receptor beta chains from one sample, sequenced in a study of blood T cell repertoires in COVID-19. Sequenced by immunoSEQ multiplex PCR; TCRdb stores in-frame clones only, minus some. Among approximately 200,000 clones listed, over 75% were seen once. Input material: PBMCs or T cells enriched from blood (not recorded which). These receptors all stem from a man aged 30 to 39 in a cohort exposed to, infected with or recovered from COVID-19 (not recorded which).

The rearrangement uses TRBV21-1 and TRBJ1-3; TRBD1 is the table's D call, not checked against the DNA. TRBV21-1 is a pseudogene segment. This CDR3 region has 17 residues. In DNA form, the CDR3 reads TGTGCCAGCAGCAAATTAATGCGGACAGCCTCTGGAAACACCATATATTTT. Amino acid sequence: CASSKLMRTASGNTIYF.

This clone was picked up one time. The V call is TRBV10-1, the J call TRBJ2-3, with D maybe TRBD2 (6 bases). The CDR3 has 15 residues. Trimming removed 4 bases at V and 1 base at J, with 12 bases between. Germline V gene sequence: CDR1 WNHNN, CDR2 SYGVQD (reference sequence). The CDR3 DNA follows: TGCGCCAGCAGTGGGGCGGGAACCGGCACAGATACGCAGTATTTT. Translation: CASSGAGTGTDTQYF.

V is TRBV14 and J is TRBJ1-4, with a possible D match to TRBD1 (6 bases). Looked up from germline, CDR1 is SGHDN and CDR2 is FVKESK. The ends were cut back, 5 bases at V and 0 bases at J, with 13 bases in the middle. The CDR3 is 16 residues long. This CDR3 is CASSFMDSSTNEKLFF. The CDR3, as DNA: TGTGCCAGCAGCTTTATGGACAGTTCAACTAATGAAAAACTGTTTTTT.

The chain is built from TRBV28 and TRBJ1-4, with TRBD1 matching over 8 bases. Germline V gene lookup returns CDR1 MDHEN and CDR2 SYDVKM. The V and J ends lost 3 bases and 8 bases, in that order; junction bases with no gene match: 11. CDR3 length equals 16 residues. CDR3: CASSFPNRGDGEKLFF. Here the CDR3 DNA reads TGTGCCAGCAGTTTCCCAAACAGGGGGGATGGAGAAAAACTGTTTTTT.

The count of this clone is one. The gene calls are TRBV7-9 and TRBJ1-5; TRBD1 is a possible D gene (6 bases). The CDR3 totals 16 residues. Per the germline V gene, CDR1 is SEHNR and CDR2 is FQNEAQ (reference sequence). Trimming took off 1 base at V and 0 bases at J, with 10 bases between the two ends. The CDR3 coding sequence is TGTGCCAGCAGCTTAGGCAGGGGAAATAGCAATCAGCCCCAGCATTTT. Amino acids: CASSLGRGNSNQPQHF. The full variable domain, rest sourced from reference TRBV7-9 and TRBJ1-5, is DTGVSQNPRHKITKRGQNVTFRCDPISEHNRLYWYRQTLGQGPEFLTYFQNEAQLEKSRLLSDRFSAERPKGSFSTLEIQRTEQGDSAMYLCASSLGRGNSNQPQHFGDGTRLSIL.

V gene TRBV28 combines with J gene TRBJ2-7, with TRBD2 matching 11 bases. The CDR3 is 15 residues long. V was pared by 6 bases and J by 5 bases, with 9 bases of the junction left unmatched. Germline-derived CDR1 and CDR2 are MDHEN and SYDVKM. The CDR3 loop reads CASSSLTSGSNEQYF. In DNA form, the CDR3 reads TGTGCCAGCAGCAGCCTTACTAGCGGGAGTAACGAGCAGTACTTC. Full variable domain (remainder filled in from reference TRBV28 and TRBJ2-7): DVKVTQSSRYLVKRTGEKVFLECVQDMDHENMFWYRQDPGLGLRLIYFSYDVKMKEKGDIPEGYSVSREKKERFSLILESASTNQTSMYLCASSSLTSGSNEQYFGPGTRLTVT.

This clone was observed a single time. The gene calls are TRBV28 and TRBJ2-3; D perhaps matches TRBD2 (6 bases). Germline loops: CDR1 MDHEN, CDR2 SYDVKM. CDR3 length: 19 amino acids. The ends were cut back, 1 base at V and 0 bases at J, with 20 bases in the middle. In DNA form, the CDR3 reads TGTGCCAGCAGTTTATCCTGGGGACTCGACTTAACTAGCACAGATACGCAGTATTTT. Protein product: CASSLSWGLDLTSTDTQYF.

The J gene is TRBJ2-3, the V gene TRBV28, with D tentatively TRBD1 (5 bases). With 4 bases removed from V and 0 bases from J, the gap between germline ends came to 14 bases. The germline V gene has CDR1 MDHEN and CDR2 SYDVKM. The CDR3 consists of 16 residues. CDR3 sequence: CASSSRQISSTDTQYF. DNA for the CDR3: TGTGCCAGCAGTTCCCGACAGATCTCTAGCACAGATACGCAGTATTTT.

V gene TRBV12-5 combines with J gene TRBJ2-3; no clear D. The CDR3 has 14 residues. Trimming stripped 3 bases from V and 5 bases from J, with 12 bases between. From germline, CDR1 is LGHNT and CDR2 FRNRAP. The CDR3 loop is CASGLSSSGDTQYF. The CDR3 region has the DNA TGTGCTAGTGGTTTATCGAGTTCCGGAGATACGCAGTATTTT. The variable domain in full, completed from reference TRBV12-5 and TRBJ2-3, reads DARVTQTPRHKVTEMGQEVTMRCQPILGHNTVFWYRQTMMQGLELLAYFRNRAPLDDSGMPKDRFSAEMPDATLATLKIQPSEPRDSAVYFCASGLSSSGDTQYFGPGTRLTVL.

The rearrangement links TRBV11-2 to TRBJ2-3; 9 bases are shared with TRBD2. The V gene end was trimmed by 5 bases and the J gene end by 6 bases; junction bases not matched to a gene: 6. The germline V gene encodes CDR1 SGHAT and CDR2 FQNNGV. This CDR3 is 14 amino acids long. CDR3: CASSLLAGRDTQYF. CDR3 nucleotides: TGTGCCAGCAGCCTCCTAGCGGGAAGGGATACGCAGTATTTT.

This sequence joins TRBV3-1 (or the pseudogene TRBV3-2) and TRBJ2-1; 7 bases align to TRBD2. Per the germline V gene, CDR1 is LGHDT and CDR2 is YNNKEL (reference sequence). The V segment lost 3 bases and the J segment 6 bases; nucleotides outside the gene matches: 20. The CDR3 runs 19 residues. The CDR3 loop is CASSHTFHRDYRLRNEQFF. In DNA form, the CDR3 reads TGTGCCAGCAGCCACACCTTTCACCGGGACTATCGGCTGCGCAATGAGCAGTTCTTC.

The CDR3 sequence: CASSLQGATGELFF. For the CDR3, the DNA is TGTGCCAGCAGCCTTCAAGGGGCTACCGGGGAGCTGTTTTTT. This chain uses TRBV3-1 (or the pseudogene TRBV3-2) with TRBJ2-2, with a possible D match to TRBD1 (5 bases). The CDR3 covers 14 residues. CDR1 and CDR2 (germline): LGHDT, YNNKEL (reference sequence). Trimming took off 4 bases at V and 5 bases at J, with 11 bases between the two ends.

This chain's CDR3 is CASLAGIGDTQYF. In DNA, the CDR3 is TGTGCCAGCTTAGCGGGGATAGGAGATACGCAGTATTTT. This sequence joins TRBV27 and TRBJ2-3; 8 positions agree with TRBD2. Trimming at V came to 8 bases and at J to 5 bases, leaving 6 bases not matched to a gene. The germline V gene encodes CDR1 MNHEY and CDR2 SMNVEV (reference sequence). This CDR3 is 13 amino acids long.

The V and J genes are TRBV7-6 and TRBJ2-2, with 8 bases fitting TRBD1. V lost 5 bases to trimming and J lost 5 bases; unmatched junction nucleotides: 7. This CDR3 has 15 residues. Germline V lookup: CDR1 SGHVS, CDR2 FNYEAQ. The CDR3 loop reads CASSRGQGRTGELFF. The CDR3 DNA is TGTGCCAGCAGCCGCGGACAGGGTAGAACCGGGGAGCTGTTTTTT.

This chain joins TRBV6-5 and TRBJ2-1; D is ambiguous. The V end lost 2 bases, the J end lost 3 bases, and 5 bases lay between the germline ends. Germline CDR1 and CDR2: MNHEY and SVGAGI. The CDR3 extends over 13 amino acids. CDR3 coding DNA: TGTGCCAGCAGTTACGAACTCTACAATGAGCAGTTCTTC. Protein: CASSYELYNEQFF.

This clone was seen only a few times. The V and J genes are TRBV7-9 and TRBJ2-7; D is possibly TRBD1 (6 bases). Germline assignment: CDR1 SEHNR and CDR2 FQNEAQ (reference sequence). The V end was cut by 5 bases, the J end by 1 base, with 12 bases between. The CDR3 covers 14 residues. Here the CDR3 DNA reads TGTGCCAGCAGCAAAACACAGGGTTCCTACGAGCAGTACTTC. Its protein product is CASSKTQGSYEQYF. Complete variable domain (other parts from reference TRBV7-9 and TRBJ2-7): DTGVSQNPRHKITKRGQNVTFRCDPISEHNRLYWYRQTLGQGPEFLTYFQNEAQLEKSRLLSDRFSAERPKGSFSTLEIQRTEQGDSAMYLCASSKTQGSYEQYFGPGTRLTVT.

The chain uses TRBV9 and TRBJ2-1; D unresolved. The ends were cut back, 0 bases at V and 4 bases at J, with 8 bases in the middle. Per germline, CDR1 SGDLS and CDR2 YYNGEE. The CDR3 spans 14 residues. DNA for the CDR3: TGTGCCAGCAGCGTAGATCTCGGTTACAATGAGCAGTTCTTC. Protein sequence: CASSVDLGYNEQFF.

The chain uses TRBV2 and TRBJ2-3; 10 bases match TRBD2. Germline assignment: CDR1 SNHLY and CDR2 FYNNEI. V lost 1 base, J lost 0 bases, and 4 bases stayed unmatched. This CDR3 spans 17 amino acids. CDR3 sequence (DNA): TGTGCCAGCAGTGAAGGGACTAGCGGCGCTAGCACAGATACGCAGTATTTT. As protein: CASSEGTSGASTDTQYF.

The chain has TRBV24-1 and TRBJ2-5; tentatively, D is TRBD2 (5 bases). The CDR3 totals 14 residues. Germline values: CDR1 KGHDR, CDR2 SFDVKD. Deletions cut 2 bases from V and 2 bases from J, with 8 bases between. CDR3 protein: CATSDSPGQETQYF. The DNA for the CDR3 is TGTGCCACCAGTGATTCGCCGGGGCAAGAGACCCAGTACTTC.

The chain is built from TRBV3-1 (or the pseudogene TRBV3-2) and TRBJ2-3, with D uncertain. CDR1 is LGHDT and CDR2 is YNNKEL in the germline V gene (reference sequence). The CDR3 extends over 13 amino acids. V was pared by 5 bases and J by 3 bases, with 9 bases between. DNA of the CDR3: TGTGCCAGCAGCAAACAGTCTACAGATACGCAGTATTTT. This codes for CASSKQSTDTQYF.

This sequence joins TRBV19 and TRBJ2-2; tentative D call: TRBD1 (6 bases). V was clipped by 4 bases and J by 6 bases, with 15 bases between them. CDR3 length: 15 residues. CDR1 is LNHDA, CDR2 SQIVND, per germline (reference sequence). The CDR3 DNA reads TGTGCCAGTAGTAGGACAGAGTATATTTCCGGGGAGCTGTTTTTT. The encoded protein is CASSRTEYISGELFF.

The CDR3 loop reads CATSRVSGQDTGELFF. The CDR3 DNA follows: TGTGCCACCAGCAGAGTATCAGGACAGGACACCGGGGAGCTGTTTTTT. The gene calls are TRBV15 and TRBJ2-2, with 7 bases aligning to TRBD1. V lost 1 base to trimming and J lost 3 bases; unmatched junction nucleotides: 5. The CDR3 sequence is 16 residues long. Germline-derived CDR1 and CDR2 are LNHNV and YYDKDF (reference sequence).